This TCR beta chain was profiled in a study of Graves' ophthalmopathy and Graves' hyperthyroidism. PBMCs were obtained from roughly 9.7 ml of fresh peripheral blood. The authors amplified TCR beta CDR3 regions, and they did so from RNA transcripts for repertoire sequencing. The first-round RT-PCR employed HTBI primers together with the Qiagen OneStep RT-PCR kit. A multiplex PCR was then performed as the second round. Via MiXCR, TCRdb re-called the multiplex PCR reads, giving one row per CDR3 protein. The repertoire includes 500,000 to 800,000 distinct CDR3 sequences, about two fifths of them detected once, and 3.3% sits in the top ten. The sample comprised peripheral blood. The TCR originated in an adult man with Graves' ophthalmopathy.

CDR3 sequence reads: CASSYRREGPSYEQYF. For the CDR3, the DNA is TGTGCCAGCAGCTACCGACGGGAGGGCCCCTCCTACGAGCAGTACTTC. V gene TRBV7-2 combines with J gene TRBJ2-7, with TRBD2 matching over 8 bases. The CDR3 length is 16 residues. V lost 4 bases and J lost 0; bases outside the gene matches: 8. The V gene's germline CDR1 is SGHTA and CDR2 FQGNSA.